These 5 T cell receptor beta chains were sequenced from one sample in a study of blood T cell repertoires in COVID-19 (dated by TCRdb to about 2020). Libraries were built with the immunoSEQ multiplex PCR assay. TCRdb's version of the immuneACCESS table is confined to in-frame rearrangements and falls short of the full clone set. An unresolved V gene accounts for under half of the shortfall where checked; the remainder is of unknown origin. This sample has 130,000 or so clones in its table, and roughly 84% of those were observed once. The ten largest clonotypes hold about 18% of the sample. Sequenced: peripheral blood. The origin of the receptors is a woman aged 80 or over with acute or convalescent COVID-19.

DNA of the CDR3: TGTGCCAGCAGTTACAGGGGAAGCTACACCTTC. It is translated as CASSYRGSYTF. V gene TRBV6-2 or TRBV6-3 combines with J gene TRBJ1-2, with D tentatively TRBD1 (5 bases). The germline V gene encodes CDR1 MNHEY and CDR2 SVGEGT. CDR3 length: 11 amino acids. V gave up 2 bases and J gave up 9 bases, with 7 bases separating them.

The chain joins TRBV5-1 to TRBJ1-5; possibly TRBD1 for D (5 bases). Trimming left V 5 bases short and J 6 bases short, with 18 bases between. Per the germline V gene, CDR1 is SGHRS and CDR2 is YFSETQ. The CDR3 extends over 15 amino acids. This CDR3 reads CASSPWGDGGQPQHF. CDR3 coding DNA: TGCGCCAGCAGTCCGTGGGGGGATGGGGGTCAGCCCCAGCATTTT.

The chain uses TRBV3-1 (or the pseudogene TRBV3-2) and TRBJ1-2; possible D gene TRBD1, 5 bases. Germline CDR1 reads LGHDT; CDR2 reads YNNKEL (reference sequence). Trimming cost V 0 bases and J 8 bases, with 16 bases left between them. CDR3 length: 15 amino acids. CDR3 sequence (DNA): TGTGCCAGCAGCCAAGACATAAGGGGCGCGGGAGGCTACACCTTC. This sequence encodes CASSQDIRGAGGYTF.

The chain recombines TRBV30 with TRBJ1-1; 9 bases map to TRBD1. Germline V CDR1 and CDR2: GTSNPN, SVGIG (reference sequence). With V trimmed by 0 bases and J by 4 bases, 6 bases remained unmatched. The CDR3 runs 15 residues. CDR3 nucleotide sequence: TGTGCCTGGAGTGTACGGGGGACAGGGACCACTGAAGCTTTCTTT. Translating gives CAWSVRGTGTTEAFF.

The rearrangement uses TRBV11-2 and TRBJ2-1, with TRBD1 identical over 8 bases. The V and J ends lost 5 bases and 1 base, in that order; junction bases with no gene match: 4. Looked up from germline, CDR1 is SGHAT and CDR2 is FQNNGV. The CDR3 is made up of 15 amino acids. CDR3 loop: CASSANRGSYNEQFF. CDR3 bases: TGTGCCAGCAGCGCGAACAGGGGGTCCTACAATGAGCAGTTCTTC.